Below are 28 T cell receptor beta chains sequenced from a single sample in a study of regulatory and conventional T cells in RAG deficiency. Blood CD4+ CD25-low CD127-high conventional T cells supplied the genomic DNA template. The method was immunoSEQ multiplex PCR; TCRdb's version includes in-frame clones alone and lacks a portion of them. The sample consists of some 20,000 clones, 85% to 95% of them appearing once. These data were also filed under a second study, of regulatory T cells. That publication notes: The primer mix had 52 TRBV and 13 TRBJ primers.

Specimen: CD4+ T cells sorted from blood. The source of these receptors is a human donor in good health.

The rearrangement joins TRBV30 to TRBJ1-6; D gene ambiguous. The CDR3 runs 14 residues. The germline V gene has CDR1 GTSNPN and CDR2 SVGIG (reference sequence). V lost 1 base to trimming and J lost 7 bases, with 11 bases between them. The CDR3 loop is CAWSAGSRNSPLHF. In DNA form, the CDR3 reads TGTGCCTGGAGTGCGGGCAGCAGGAATTCACCCCTCCACTTT.

This clone was detected once. V usage is TRBV6-5 and J usage is TRBJ2-3; D assignment may be TRBD1 or TRBD2 (5 bases each). CDR3 length: 15 residues. Germline V gene sequence: CDR1 MNHEY, CDR2 SVGAGI. Deletions cut 8 bases from V and 3 bases from J, with 18 bases between. CDR3 protein: CASRRGDQFTDTQYF. In DNA, the CDR3 is TGTGCCAGCCGGCGAGGGGATCAATTTACAGATACGCAGTATTTT.

The rearrangement links TRBV5-1 to TRBJ1-1, with D hard to call. The CDR3 extends over 16 amino acids. Germline CDR1 and CDR2: SGHRS and YFSETQ. V dropped 1 base and J dropped 0 bases, with 13 bases sitting between them. The CDR3 sequence: CASSLQPGDMNTEAFF. DNA of the CDR3: TGCGCCAGCAGCTTGCAACCAGGAGACATGAACACTGAAGCTTTCTTT.

The chain is built from TRBV5-1 and TRBJ1-1; no reliable D call. The germline V gene has CDR1 SGHRS and CDR2 YFSETQ. This CDR3 is 16 amino acids long. Trimming removed 4 bases from V and 1 base from J, with 17 bases in between. The CDR3 bases are TGCGCCAGCAGCCCACAGCCAGGAGTTCAGAACACTGAAGCTTTCTTT. Its translation: CASSPQPGVQNTEAFF.

J is TRBJ1-4 and V is TRBV5-1; 8 bases are shared with TRBD1. Losses at the gene ends were 5 bases for V and 0 bases for J; bases not matched to a gene: 6. Germline V CDR1 and CDR2: SGHRS, YFSETQ. The CDR3 consists of 16 residues. The chain's CDR3 is CASRGTGSTTNEKLFF. In DNA form, the CDR3 reads TGCGCCAGCAGGGGGACAGGCTCGACAACTAATGAAAAACTGTTTTTT.

V usage is TRBV19 and J usage is TRBJ2-1, with 9 nucleotides matching TRBD2. The CDR3 totals 14 residues. J was trimmed by 8 bases and V by 8 bases; bases with no gene match: 10. Germline V gives CDR1 LNHDA, CDR2 SQIVND (reference sequence). In nucleotides, the CDR3 is TGTGCCAGTGGGTCCGCGGGGGGGCCGTATGAGCAGTTCTTC. It specifies CASGSAGGPYEQFF.

J is TRBJ2-1 and V is TRBV10-1, with a possible D match to TRBD1 (7 bases). The CDR3 runs 13 residues. Germline CDR1 is WNHNN and CDR2 is SYGVQD (reference sequence). V lost 6 bases, J lost 9 bases, and 15 bases lay in between. The CDR3 DNA is TGCGCCAGCAGGGGGGGACAGAGGGGTGAGCAGTTCTTC. Protein: CASRGGQRGEQFF.

The rearrangement joins TRBV4-2 to TRBJ2-3; D call uncertain. The germline V and J ends were trimmed by 8 bases and 2 bases, with 14 bases remaining between them. There are 14 residues in the CDR3. The germline V gene has CDR1 LGHNA and CDR2 YNFKEQ. The CDR3 DNA sequence: TGTGCCAGCCGCATCGGATCCCACACAGATACGCAGTATTTT. It translates to CASRIGSHTDTQYF.

The rearrangement links TRBV6-1 to TRBJ2-2; D is possibly TRBD1 or TRBD2 (5 bases each). Trimming stripped 8 bases from V and 0 bases from J, with 13 bases between. CDR1 and CDR2 from the germline V gene are MNHNS and SASEGT. This CDR3 comprises 15 residues. The CDR3 here is CASRGAYSNTGELFF. The DNA for the CDR3 is TGTGCCAGCCGAGGGGCTTATTCGAACACCGGGGAGCTGTTTTTT.

The rearrangement joins TRBV5-1 to TRBJ2-1; D not certain. Germline values: CDR1 SGHRS, CDR2 YFSETQ. CDR3 length equals 15 residues. The ends were cut back, 2 bases at V and 4 bases at J, with 13 bases in the middle. CDR3 nucleotide sequence: TGCGCCAGCAGCTTCATTGGGGTCGAATACAATGAGCAGTTCTTC. Residues: CASSFIGVEYNEQFF.

This chain uses TRBV7-8 with TRBJ2-1; 10 bases line up with TRBD2. The V and J ends lost 3 bases and 3 bases, in that order; junction bases with no gene match: 5. From germline, CDR1 is SGHVS and CDR2 FQNEAQ. CDR3 length: 16 residues. CDR3 sequence: CASSFKREGVYNEQFF. The CDR3 DNA sequence: TGTGCCAGCAGCTTTAAGCGGGAGGGGGTCTACAATGAGCAGTTCTTC.

This clone was detected once. V usage is TRBV7-9 and J usage is TRBJ1-1; D is unresolved. The CDR3 runs 14 residues. V lost 0 bases and J lost 1, with 6 bases in between. Germline-derived CDR1 and CDR2 are SEHNR and FQNEAQ (reference sequence). CDR3 DNA: TGTGCCAGCAGCTTAGCACCGGAGAACACTGAAGCTTTCTTT. Translating it yields CASSLAPENTEAFF. The full variable domain, its missing parts supplied by reference TRBV7-9 and TRBJ1-1, is DTGVSQNPRHKITKRGQNVTFRCDPISEHNRLYWYRQTLGQGPEFLTYFQNEAQLEKSRLLSDRFSAERPKGSFSTLEIQRTEQGDSAMYLCASSLAPENTEAFFGQGTRLTVV.

The rearrangement links TRBV6-5 to TRBJ2-1; TRBD2 agrees at 11 bases. The CDR3 covers 15 residues. Trimming took 7 bases from V and 0 from J; bases not matched to a gene: 2. Germline assignment: CDR1 MNHEY and CDR2 SVGAGI. CDR3: CASKGLADSYNEQFF. The CDR3 DNA is TGTGCCAGCAAGGGACTAGCGGACTCCTACAATGAGCAGTTCTTC.

The rearrangement joins TRBV6-5 to TRBJ1-1, with 11 bases that match TRBD1. The CDR3 is 15 amino acids. CDR1 and CDR2 (germline): MNHEY, SVGAGI. Germline trimming cut 7 bases from V and 1 base from J; bases unmatched to any gene: 5. CDR3 loop: CASKGTGGTNTEAFF. In DNA form, the CDR3 reads TGTGCCAGCAAGGGGACAGGGGGAACGAACACTGAAGCTTTCTTT.

The rearrangement joins TRBV18 to TRBJ2-7, with 9 bases identical to TRBD1. Germline V gives CDR1 KGHSH, CDR2 LQKENI. V shed 4 bases and J 5 bases; nucleotides not matched to a gene: 12. The CDR3 runs 16 residues. The CDR3, as DNA: TGTGCCAGCTCACGGGGACAGGGTTTGAGGGGAGACGAGCAGTACTTC. The encoded protein is CASSRGQGLRGDEQYF.

V usage is TRBV19 and J usage is TRBJ2-1; TRBD2 agrees at 12 bases. The ends lost 3 bases at V and 8 bases at J; junction bases unmatched: 11. The CDR3 sequence is 17 residues long. Germline V gives CDR1 LNHDA, CDR2 SQIVND (reference sequence). Here the CDR3 DNA reads TGTGCCAGTAGTATCCCGCCACTAGCGGGGGGCCTGGATGAGCAGTTCTTC. Translated, it gives CASSIPPLAGGLDEQFF.

This chain links TRBV21-1 with TRBJ1-1. TRBV21-1 is marked as a pseudogene. This CDR3 is built from 11 residues. DNA of the CDR3: TGTGCCAGCAGTATAGGGACTCAAGCTTTCTTT. Its protein product is CASSIGTQAFF.

This clone was seen just once. The rearrangement joins TRBV2 to TRBJ2-7; D possibly corresponds to TRBD2 (6 bases). CDR3 length: 12 amino acids. Germline CDR1 and CDR2: SNHLY and FYNNEI. V was clipped by 10 bases and J by 3 bases, with 13 bases between them. CDR3 sequence: CATASDLYEQYF. CDR3 nucleotide sequence: TGTGCCACGGCTAGCGACCTCTACGAGCAGTACTTC.

The chain has TRBV5-1 and TRBJ1-1, with D perhaps matching TRBD1 (6 bases). The germline V gene has CDR1 SGHRS and CDR2 YFSETQ. The length of the CDR3 is 13 residues. V gave up 3 bases and J gave up 1 base, with 7 bases separating them. The CDR3 bases are TGCGCCAGCAGCTCACAGGGGAACACTGAAGCTTTCTTT. It yields the protein CASSSQGNTEAFF.

The rearrangement joins TRBV7-2 to TRBJ2-3; 7 bases are a match to TRBD1. Germline CDR1 and CDR2: SGHTA and FQGNSA. CDR3 length: 16 amino acids. V was pared by 0 bases and J by 1 base, with 4 bases of the junction left unmatched. The chain's CDR3 is CASSLAGGLGTDTQYF. The CDR3, as DNA: TGTGCCAGCAGCTTAGCAGGGGGCCTTGGCACAGATACGCAGTATTTT.

The rearrangement uses TRBV5-1 and TRBJ2-1, with 8 nucleotides matching TRBD1. Looked up from germline, CDR1 is SGHRS and CDR2 is YFSETQ. The CDR3 covers 13 residues. Trimming removed 4 bases from V and 6 bases from J; junction bases left unmatched: 3. The CDR3 coding sequence is TGCGCCAGCAGCAAAACAGGGGGCAATGAGCAGTTCTTC. Protein product: CASSKTGGNEQFF.

This chain connects TRBV29-1 to TRBJ2-3; TRBD2 might be the D (6 bases). Germline V gives CDR1 SQVTM, CDR2 ANQGSEA. V was cut by 4 bases and J by 6 bases, with 11 bases left in between. CDR3 length: 12 amino acids. Here the CDR3 DNA reads TGCAGCGTTGTCGGGGGTGAGGATACGCAGTATTTT. Its protein is CSVVGGEDTQYF.

There are a few counts of this clone. V gene TRBV5-1 combines with J gene TRBJ1-2; 9 nucleotides align to TRBD1. The CDR3 extends over 15 amino acids. The germline V gene encodes CDR1 SGHRS and CDR2 YFSETQ. V lost 1 base and J lost 7; bases outside the gene matches: 8. The DNA of the CDR3 is TGCGCCAGCAGCTTGCCTACCCGGGACAGGGCTGGCTACACCTTC. Amino acid sequence: CASSLPTRDRAGYTF.

The V call is TRBV4-3, the J call TRBJ1-1; unclear D gene. V gave up 2 bases and J gave up 8 bases, with 6 bases separating them. CDR3 length: 11 residues. Germline CDR1 and CDR2: LGHNA and YSLEER. The CDR3 coding sequence is TGCGCCAGCAGCCAAAGCGAGGAAGCTTTCTTT. Translated: CASSQSEEAFF.

This clone was detected once. The rearrangement links TRBV6-5 to TRBJ2-1, with D possibly being TRBD1 (5 bases). Between the trimmed V and J ends, which lost 2 bases and 5 bases, there was a span of 10 bases. The CDR3 spans 14 residues. Looked up from germline, CDR1 is MNHEY and CDR2 is SVGAGI. CDR3 sequence (DNA): TGTGCCAGCAGTTACGCTAGGACAAACAATGAGCAGTTCTTC. Its translation is CASSYARTNNEQFF.

CDR3 protein: CASSLMGTSNQPQHF. CDR3 coding DNA: TGTGCCAGCAGCTTGATGGGGACCAGCAATCAGCCCCAGCATTTT. The chain joins TRBV5-8 to TRBJ1-5, with D possibly TRBD1 on 5 matching bases. The CDR3 length is 15 residues. The germline V gene has CDR1 SGHTS and CDR2 YDEGEE. V was clipped by 1 base and J by 1 base, with 9 bases between them.

The V gene is TRBV5-5, the J gene TRBJ1-5; a weak D match, TRBD1 (5 bases). Per germline, CDR1 SGHKS and CDR2 YYEKEE (reference sequence). There are 15 residues in the CDR3. Deletions cut 3 bases from V and 1 base from J, with 11 bases between. The DNA for the CDR3 is TGTGCCAGCAGCTGGGGCGGGGGAAGCAATCAGCCCCAGCATTTT. Translated, it gives CASSWGGGSNQPQHF.

The chain joins TRBV10-3 to TRBJ1-5; tentative D call: TRBD1 (6 bases). The CDR3 covers 15 residues. The ends were cut back, 0 bases at V and 2 bases at J, with 8 bases in the middle. Germline lookup yields CDR1 ENHRY and CDR2 SYGVKD. Here the CDR3 reads CAISESPGGNQPQHF. For the CDR3, the DNA is TGTGCCATCAGTGAGTCCCCAGGGGGCAATCAGCCCCAGCATTTT.